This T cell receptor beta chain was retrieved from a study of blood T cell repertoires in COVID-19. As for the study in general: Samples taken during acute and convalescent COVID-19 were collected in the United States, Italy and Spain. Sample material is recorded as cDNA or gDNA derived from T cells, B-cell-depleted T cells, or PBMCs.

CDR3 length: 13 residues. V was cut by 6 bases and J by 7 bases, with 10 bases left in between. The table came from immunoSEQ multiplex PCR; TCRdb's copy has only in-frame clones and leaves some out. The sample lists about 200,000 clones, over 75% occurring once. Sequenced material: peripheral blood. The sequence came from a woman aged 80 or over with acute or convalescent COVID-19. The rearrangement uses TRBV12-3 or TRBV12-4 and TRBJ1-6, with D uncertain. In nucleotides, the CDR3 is TGTGCCAGCAGCCCCTCTCAGAATTCACCCCTCCACTTT. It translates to CASSPSQNSPLHF.